A single sample is the source of the 29 T cell receptor beta chains below, sequenced in a study of blood T cell repertoires in COVID-19. Method: immunoSEQ multiplex PCR; TCRdb's copy keeps in-frame clones and lacks some. The data hold approximately 190,000 clones, with around 80% observed a single time. The sequenced sample was peripheral blood. Receptors originate from a human donor with acute or convalescent COVID-19. The donor label of this sample is uncertain.

This clone was recorded once. This sequence joins TRBV25-1 and TRBJ2-5; no clear D. CDR1 is MGHDK and CDR2 is SYGVNS in the germline V gene. The CDR3 has 15 amino acids. V was trimmed by 3 bases and J by 2 bases, leaving 13 bases between them. The CDR3 sequence is CASSDAEFYQETQYF. CDR3 bases: TGTGCCAGCAGTGATGCGGAGTTTTATCAAGAGACCCAGTACTTC. The variable domain in full, completed from reference TRBV25-1 and TRBJ2-5, reads EADIYQTPRYLVIGTGKKITLECSQTMGHDKMYWYQQDPGMELHLIHYSYGVNSTEKGDLSSESTVSRIRTEHFPLTLESARPSHTSQYLCASSDAEFYQETQYFGPGTRLLVL.

Points on this clone: One end of the junction varies from germline; a read error may be responsible. V is TRBV3-1 (or the pseudogene TRBV3-2) and J is TRBJ1-2; possibly TRBD1 for D (5 bases). The CDR3 spans 13 residues. Germline V lookup: CDR1 LGHDT, CDR2 YNNKEL (reference sequence). In DNA form, the CDR3 reads TGTGCCAGCACCCAAGGGCAGGGATCTGGCTACACCTTC. This sequence encodes CASTQGQGSGYTF.

The V call is TRBV5-8, the J call TRBJ1-5, with D possibly matching TRBD1 (5 bases). The germline gives CDR1 SGHTS, CDR2 YDEGEE. Trimming removed 4 bases from V and 0 bases from J, with 14 bases in between. The CDR3 covers 16 residues. CDR3 amino acids: CASSPGGGYSNQPQHF. As DNA, the CDR3 is TGTGCCAGCAGCCCCGGGGGAGGGTATAGCAATCAGCCCCAGCATTTT.

This clone has more than one count but fewer than ten. The rearrangement uses TRBV15 and TRBJ1-5; 8 positions match TRBD1. Germline CDR1 reads LNHNV; CDR2 reads YYDKDF (reference sequence). The CDR3 length is 15 residues. Trimming removed 3 bases from V and 7 bases from J; junction bases left unmatched: 8. CDR3 amino acids: CATSSPQGAKQPQHF. In nucleotides, the CDR3 is TGTGCCACCAGCAGTCCGCAGGGGGCCAAGCAGCCCCAGCATTTT.

As to this clone: This sample also contains other DNA sequences that code for the same CDR3. The chain recombines TRBV6-5 with TRBJ2-3; the D is unclear. This CDR3 is 11 amino acids long. Looked up from germline, CDR1 is MNHEY and CDR2 is SVGAGI. Between the trimmed V and J ends, which lost 4 bases and 5 bases, there was a span of 4 bases. CDR3 in amino acids: CASSSKDTQYF. The CDR3 DNA reads TGTGCCAGCAGTTCCAAAGATACGCAGTATTTT.

The V call is TRBV5-1, the J call TRBJ2-2; D is possibly TRBD2 (5 bases). CDR3 size: 15 residues. The germline V gene encodes CDR1 SGHRS and CDR2 YFSETQ. The V end was cut by 4 bases, the J end by 3 bases, with 13 bases between. The CDR3 bases are TGCGCCAGCAGCCCGGGGAACTACTACACCGGGGAGCTGTTTTTT. Its protein is CASSPGNYYTGELFF.

J is TRBJ1-1 and V is TRBV27; TRBD1 agrees at 8 bases. The CDR3 contains 13 residues. Germline CDR1 and CDR2: MNHEY and SMNVEV (reference sequence). J lost 6 bases, V lost 6 bases, and 6 bases had no gene match. In nucleotides, the CDR3 is TGTGCCAGCAGGGGTACAGGGGGGTCTGAAGCTTTCTTT. It encodes CASRGTGGSEAFF.

The rearrangement joins TRBV28 to TRBJ1-4; D unclear. The CDR3 length is 13 residues. V was clipped by 6 bases and J by 7 bases, with 12 bases between them. CDR1 and CDR2 (germline): MDHEN, SYDVKM. This chain's CDR3 is CASRDSSGEKLFF. Here the CDR3 DNA reads TGTGCCAGCAGGGACTCCAGCGGTGAAAAACTGTTTTTT.

This chain links TRBV2 with TRBJ2-1; 7 nucleotides align to TRBD1. V lost 5 bases and J lost 8; bases outside the gene matches: 6. This CDR3 comprises 13 residues. Germline-derived CDR1 and CDR2 are SNHLY and FYNNEI. This CDR3 reads CASSPTGVHEQFF. The CDR3 DNA follows: TGTGCCAGCAGTCCTACAGGGGTCCATGAGCAGTTCTTC.

The chain uses TRBV5-3 and TRBJ1-5, with D tentatively TRBD1 (5 bases). TRBV5-3 is annotated as an ORF whose role is uncertain. CDR3 length: 19 amino acids. Deletions cut 1 base from V and 4 bases from J, with 24 bases between. The CDR3 bases are TGTGCCAGAAGCTTGAGGATGTCGCGGGGGTCTAGCTCAAATCAGCCCCAGCATTTT. The encoded protein is CARSLRMSRGSSSNQPQHF.

V gene TRBV28 combines with J gene TRBJ1-2, with 7 bases identical to TRBD1. The ends lost 6 bases at V and 3 bases at J; junction bases unmatched: 10. The germline V gene has CDR1 MDHEN and CDR2 SYDVKM. This CDR3 is built from 15 residues. The DNA of the CDR3 is TGTGCCAGCAGCGAGACAGGGCGCTATGACTATGGCTACACCTTC. It yields the protein CASSETGRYDYGYTF.

This sequence joins TRBV29-1 and TRBJ2-3; a weak D match, TRBD1 (6 bases). The V and J ends lost 5 bases and 2 bases respectively, with 17 bases between them. The CDR3 runs 15 residues. From germline, CDR1 is SQVTM and CDR2 ANQGSEA. In nucleotides, the CDR3 is TGCAGCGTTACAAGACAGGCCGCGCCCACAGATACGCAGTATTTT. It is translated as CSVTRQAAPTDTQYF.

V and J are TRBV5-6 and TRBJ2-7; TRBD2 aligns across 9 bases. Germline CDR1 and CDR2: SGHDT and YYEEEE. The CDR3 has 13 amino acids. The ends lost 0 bases at V and 9 bases at J; junction bases unmatched: 4. Here the CDR3 reads CASSLVRREGQYF. The CDR3 nucleotides are TGTGCCAGCAGCTTGGTTCGGCGGGAGGGGCAGTACTTC.

The chain combines TRBV6-1 with TRBJ2-7; 9 bases line up with TRBD1. From germline, CDR1 is MNHNS and CDR2 SASEGT. The CDR3 extends over 19 amino acids. Trimming at V came to 4 bases and at J to 4 bases, leaving 20 bases not matched to a gene. DNA for the CDR3: TGTGCCAGCAGTGGGGGCCTTGGGATTGGGACAGGGATGCGGTACGAGCAGTACTTC. Protein sequence: CASSGGLGIGTGMRYEQYF.

This clone has only one observation. The chain uses TRBV27 and TRBJ1-1, with 8 nucleotides matching TRBD1. CDR3 size: 15 residues. Trimming removed 5 bases from V and 2 bases from J; junction bases left unmatched: 7. Germline loops: CDR1 MNHEY, CDR2 SMNVEV (reference sequence). The CDR3 nucleotides are TGTGCCAGCAGTACCCTACAGGGGGGTAACACTGAAGCTTTCTTT. This translates into CASSTLQGGNTEAFF.

The chain recombines TRBV5-1 with TRBJ2-7, with D perhaps TRBD2 (5 bases). The germline CDR1 and CDR2 sequences are SGHRS and YFSETQ. This CDR3 comprises 13 residues. Deletions cut 4 bases from V and 6 bases from J, with 14 bases between. The CDR3 loop is CASSQDGGREQYF. The CDR3 nucleotides are TGCGCCAGCAGCCAGGATGGAGGTCGCGAGCAGTACTTC.

This chain links TRBV19 with TRBJ1-4; possibly TRBD1 for D (6 bases). Germline lookup yields CDR1 LNHDA and CDR2 SQIVND (reference sequence). Trimming stripped 8 bases from V and 8 bases from J, with 15 bases between. The CDR3 contains 13 residues. The CDR3 region is CASGHRVWEKLFF. CDR3 coding DNA: TGTGCCAGTGGCCACAGGGTTTGGGAAAAACTGTTTTTT.

This clone was recorded only once. The V call is TRBV10-3, the J call TRBJ2-7; D ambiguous. Germline V CDR1 and CDR2: ENHRY, SYGVKD. Trimming took 2 bases from V and 6 from J, leaving 11 bases between them. The CDR3 extends over 13 amino acids. CDR3 residues: CAISEPKAVEQYF. CDR3 coding DNA: TGTGCCATCAGTGAGCCGAAAGCTGTCGAGCAGTACTTC.

The chain couples TRBV6-5 to TRBJ1-1; D unclear. The CDR3 covers 14 residues. Trimming cost V 10 bases and J 0 bases, with 15 bases left between them. CDR1 is MNHEY, CDR2 SVGAGI, per germline. CDR3 nucleotides: TGTGCCACAGGCGGGCAGAGGCTGAACACTGAAGCTTTCTTT. It is translated as CATGGQRLNTEAFF.

This clone was counted a single time. The V gene is TRBV10-3, the J gene TRBJ1-1; no reliable D call. The CDR3 is made up of 13 amino acids. Trimming left V 9 bases short and J 0 bases short, with 11 bases between. The germline gives CDR1 ENHRY, CDR2 SYGVKD. CDR3 in amino acids: CAIAGLMNTEAFF. CDR3 nucleotides: TGTGCCATTGCTGGACTGATGAACACTGAAGCTTTCTTT.

V is TRBV5-8 and J is TRBJ2-3; the D is unclear. V was shortened by 0 bases and J by 4 bases, with 12 bases between the two germline ends. Looked up from germline, CDR1 is SGHTS and CDR2 is YDEGEE. This CDR3 contains 15 residues. Here the CDR3 DNA reads TGTGCCAGCAGCTTGGCTGGCAGGCTCCCAGATACGCAGTATTTT. Protein product: CASSLAGRLPDTQYF.

This clone was found once. The V and J genes are TRBV5-1 and TRBJ1-2, with 8 positions matching TRBD1. The CDR3 is 13 amino acids. From germline, CDR1 is SGHRS and CDR2 YFSETQ. The V gene end was trimmed by 6 bases and the J gene end by 5 bases; junction bases not matched to a gene: 6. For the CDR3, the DNA is TGCGCCAGCACGACAGGGGAGGATTATGGCTACACCTTC. Protein sequence: CASTTGEDYGYTF.

The chain is built from TRBV28 and TRBJ2-1; D possibly corresponds to TRBD2 (5 bases). The CDR3 consists of 16 residues. V dropped 2 bases and J dropped 0 bases, with 11 bases sitting between them. The germline CDR1 and CDR2 sequences are MDHEN and SYDVKM. The CDR3 reads CASSLEGPPSYNEQFF. CDR3 DNA: TGTGCCAGCAGTTTAGAGGGCCCTCCCTCCTACAATGAGCAGTTCTTC.

V usage is TRBV9 and J usage is TRBJ1-6; weak D call: TRBD1 (5 bases). Germline CDR1 reads SGDLS; CDR2 reads YYNGEE. The CDR3 is 14 residues long. The germline V and J ends were trimmed by 2 bases and 5 bases, with 8 bases remaining between them. Here the CDR3 DNA reads TGTGCCAGCAGCGTGGGGGGGGATAATTCACCCCTCCACTTT. This translates into CASSVGGDNSPLHF.

This clone was recorded a few times. The V gene is TRBV7-3, the J gene TRBJ1-2, with a tentative D call TRBD1 (5 bases). Looked up from germline, CDR1 is SGHTA and CDR2 is FQGTGA. The CDR3 loop spans 13 amino acids. Trimming stripped 2 bases from V and 6 bases from J, with 10 bases between. The CDR3, as DNA: TGTGCCAGCAGCTTATTAGGGGAGGATGGCTACACCTTC. As protein: CASSLLGEDGYTF.

V and J are TRBV5-5 and TRBJ2-5; 7 nucleotides agree with TRBD2. The CDR3 has 15 amino acids. V was pared by 3 bases and J by 5 bases, with 10 bases of the junction left unmatched. CDR1 is SGHKS, CDR2 YYEKEE, per germline (reference sequence). The CDR3 DNA sequence: TGTGCCAGCAGCTCAACCCCGTCCGGGAGGGAGACCCAGTACTTC. Protein product: CASSSTPSGRETQYF.

The J gene is TRBJ1-6, the V gene TRBV19; D is unresolved. The CDR3 is 15 amino acids. From germline, CDR1 is LNHDA and CDR2 SQIVND (reference sequence). With 3 bases removed from V and 3 bases from J, the gap between germline ends came to 9 bases. CDR3 in amino acids: CASSIEADYNSPLHF. CDR3 DNA: TGTGCCAGTAGTATTGAGGCAGACTATAATTCACCCCTCCACTTT.

This clone has just a few counts. The rearrangement uses TRBV20-1 and TRBJ1-2, with 7 nucleotides matching TRBD1. Trimming at V came to 3 bases and at J to 4 bases, leaving 8 bases not matched to a gene. Germline lookup yields CDR1 DFQATT and CDR2 SNEGSKA (reference sequence). The CDR3 contains 14 residues. CDR3 sequence reads: CSASAGQQLYGYTF. As DNA, the CDR3 is TGCAGTGCTAGTGCGGGACAGCAACTCTATGGCTACACCTTC.

This clone was observed a single time. The rearrangement uses TRBV18 and TRBJ2-3; 7 nucleotides line up with TRBD1. The CDR3 covers 16 residues. V was clipped by 6 bases and J by 1 base; unmatched bases: 10. The germline V gene has CDR1 KGHSH and CDR2 LQKENI. Written as DNA, the CDR3 is TGTGCCAGCTCTCCGAGACAGGGTCACGGCACAGATACGCAGTATTTT. Translation gives CASSPRQGHGTDTQYF.